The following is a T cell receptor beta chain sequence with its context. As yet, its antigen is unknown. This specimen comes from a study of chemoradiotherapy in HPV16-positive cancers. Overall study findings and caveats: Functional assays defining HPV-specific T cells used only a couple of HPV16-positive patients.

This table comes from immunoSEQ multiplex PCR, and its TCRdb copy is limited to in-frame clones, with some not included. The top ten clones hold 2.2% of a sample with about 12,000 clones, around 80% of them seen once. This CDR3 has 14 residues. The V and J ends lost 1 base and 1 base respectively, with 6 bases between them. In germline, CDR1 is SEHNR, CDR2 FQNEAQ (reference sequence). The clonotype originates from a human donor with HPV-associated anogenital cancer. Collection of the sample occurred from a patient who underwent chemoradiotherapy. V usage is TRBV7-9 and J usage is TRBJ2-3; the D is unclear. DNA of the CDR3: TGTGCCAGCAGCTTAGGGGTTGGCACAGATACGCAGTATTTT. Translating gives CASSLGVGTDTQYF.